This TCR beta chain was identified in a study of T cell repertoires in cytomegalovirus infection. This clonotype was picked up many times. The length of the CDR3 is 13 residues. Germline V gene lookup returns CDR1 SGHAT and CDR2 FQNNGV. Deletions cut 5 bases from V and 6 bases from J, with 14 bases between. TCRdb called the reads again in MiXCR, with one record for every CDR3 protein. The sample records more than 200,000 distinct CDR3 sequences, over 8% being singletons. Sequencing was carried out using PBMCs. J is TRBJ2-7 and V is TRBV11-2, with D perhaps given as TRBD1 or TRBD2 (5 bases each). The receptor was isolated from a human donor in good health (CMV status not recorded). Some clones in this sample may be carry-over from other donors' samples. The CDR3 here is CASSPLRAGEQYF. DNA of the CDR3: TGTGCCAGCAGCCCCCTCAGGGCGGGCGAGCAGTACTTC. Filled out from reference TRBV11-2 and TRBJ2-7, the complete variable domain reads EAGVAQSPRYKIIEKRQSVAFWCNPISGHATLYWYQQILGQGPKLLIQFQNNGVVDDSQLPKDRFSAERLKGVDSTLKIQPAKLEDSAVYLCASSPLRAGEQYFGPGTRLTVT.